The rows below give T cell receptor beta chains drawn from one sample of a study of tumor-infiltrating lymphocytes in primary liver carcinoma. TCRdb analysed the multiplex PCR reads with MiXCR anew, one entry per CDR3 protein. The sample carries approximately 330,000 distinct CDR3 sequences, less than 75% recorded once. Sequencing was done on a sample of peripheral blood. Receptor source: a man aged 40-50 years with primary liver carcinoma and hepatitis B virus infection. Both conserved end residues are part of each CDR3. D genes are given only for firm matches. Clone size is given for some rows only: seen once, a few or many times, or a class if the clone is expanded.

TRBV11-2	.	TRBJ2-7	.	CASSLRQAYEQYF	TGTGCCAGCAGCTTACGACAGGCCTACGAGCAGTACTTC
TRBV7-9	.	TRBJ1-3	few	CASSLLVVPGNTIYF	TGTGCCAGCAGCTTGTTAGTCGTACCGGGAAACACCATATATTTT
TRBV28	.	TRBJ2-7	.	CASSIFAWDGEQYF	TGTGCCAGCAGTATATTCGCTTGGGATGGTGAGCAGTACTTC
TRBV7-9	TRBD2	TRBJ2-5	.	CASGSRLAGGQETQYF	TGTGCCAGCGGCTCCCGACTAGCGGGAGGGCAAGAGACCCAGTACTTC
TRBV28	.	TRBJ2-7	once	CASSLLLARLYEQYF	TGTGCCAGCAGTTTGCTTCTAGCGCGACTCTACGAGCAGTACTTC
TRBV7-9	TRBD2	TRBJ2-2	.	CASSLLAGVGTGELFF	TGTGCCAGCAGCTTACTCGCGGGAGTTGGCACCGGGGAGCTGTTTTTT
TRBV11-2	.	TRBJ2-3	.	CASSFRLVEPTDTQYF	TGTGCGAGCAGCTTCCGATTAGTAGAGCCCACGGACACGCAGTATTTT
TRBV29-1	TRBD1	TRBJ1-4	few	CSAPDRDKDEKLFF	TGCAGCGCTCCAGACAGGGACAAGGATGAAAAACTGTTTTTT
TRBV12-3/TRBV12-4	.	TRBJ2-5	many	CASSWGRETQYF	TGTGCCAGCAGTTGGGGCAGGGAGACCCAGTACTTC
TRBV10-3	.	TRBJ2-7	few	CATARDGAYEQYF	TGTGCCACCGCCCGGGACGGAGCCTACGAGCAGTACTTC
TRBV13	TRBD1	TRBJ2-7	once	CASSLDRGQFLHEQYF	TGTGCCAGCAGCTTGGACAGGGGGCAATTCCTCCACGAGCAGTACTTC
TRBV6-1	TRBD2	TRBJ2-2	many	CASSLTSGSRTGELFF	TGTGCCAGCAGTTTGACTAGCGGGAGCCGCACCGGGGAGCTGTTTTTT
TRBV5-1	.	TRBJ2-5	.	CASSLAVAQESQYF	TGCGCCAGCAGCTTAGCGGTGGCCCAAGAGTCCCAGTACTTC
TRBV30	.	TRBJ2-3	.	CAWSSSDASTDTQYF	TGTGCCTGGAGTTCGTCTGATGCTAGCACAGATACGCAGTATTTT
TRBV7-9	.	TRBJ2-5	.	CASSPPGHQYF	TGTGCCAGCAGCCCCCCCGGTCATCAGTACTTC
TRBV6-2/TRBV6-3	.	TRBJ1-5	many	CASRDTNQPQHF	TGTGCCAGCAGAGACACAAATCAGCCCCAGCATTTT
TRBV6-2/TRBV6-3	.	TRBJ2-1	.	CASSYCNKQFF	TGTGCCAGCAGTTACTGCAATAAGCAGTTCTTC
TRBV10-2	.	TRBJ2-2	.	CASSRGEYTGELFF	TGCGCCAGCTCCAGAGGGGAGTACACCGGGGAGCTGTTTTTT
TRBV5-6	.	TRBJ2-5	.	CASSPDFQETQYF	TGTGCCAGCAGCCCGGATTTCCAAGAGACCCAGTACTTC
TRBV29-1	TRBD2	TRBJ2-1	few	CSVSHPSGTIFF	TGCAGCGTTTCTCACCCGTCTGGGACTATTTTCTTC
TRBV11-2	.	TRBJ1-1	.	CTGSPGLPPQAFF	TGTACCGGCAGCCCCGGACTGCCACCTCAAGCTTTCTTT
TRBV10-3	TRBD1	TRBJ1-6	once	CATSSGTASYSSPLHF	TGTGCCACGTCCTCCGGGACAGCATCGTACAGTTCACCCCTCCACTTT
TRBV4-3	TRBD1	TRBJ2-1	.	CASSQNPSDRGFNEQFF	TGCGCCAGCAGCCAAAATCCCTCGGACAGGGGATTCAATGAGCAGTTCTTC
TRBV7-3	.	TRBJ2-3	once	CASSLTGAPDTQYF	TGTGCCAGCAGTCTTACGGGGGCTCCAGATACGCAGTATTTT
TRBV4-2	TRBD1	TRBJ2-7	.	CASSQGQGNHEQYF	TGTGCCAGCAGCCAAGGACAGGGTAACCACGAGCAGTACTTC
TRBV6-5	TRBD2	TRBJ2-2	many	CASSPGLASGELFF	TGTGCCAGCAGTCCGGGACTAGCGAGCGGGGAGCTGTTTTTT
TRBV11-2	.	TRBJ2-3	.	CAGSLYGQEGADTQYF	TGTGCCGGCAGCTTATACGGTCAGGAGGGGGCGGATACGCAATATTTT
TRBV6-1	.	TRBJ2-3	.	CANSGQTHTDTQYF	TGTGCCAATAGTGGACAGACCCATACAGATACGCAGTATTTT
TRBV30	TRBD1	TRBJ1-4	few	CAWNRGRDEKLFF	TGTGCCTGGAACAGGGGGCGAGACGAAAAACTGTTTTTT
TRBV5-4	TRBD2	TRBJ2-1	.	CGSSPTGLAGDEQFF	TGTGGCAGCAGCCCTACGGGACTAGCGGGAGATGAGCAGTTCTTC
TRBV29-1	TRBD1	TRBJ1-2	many	CSGGQAGNYGYTF	TGCAGCGGGGGACAGGCAGGCAACTATGGCTACACCTTC
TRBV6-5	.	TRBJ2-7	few	CASRQATGTTHNEQYF	TGTGCCAGCAGACAAGCCACAGGGACCACCCACAACGAGCAGTACTTC
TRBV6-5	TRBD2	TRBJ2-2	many	CASSWAAGTKNTGELFF	TGTGCCAGCAGCTGGGCTGCCGGGACTAAGAACACCGGGGAGCTGTTTTTT
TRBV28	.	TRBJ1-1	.	CAMKGSGNTEAFF	TGTGCCATGAAGGGGAGCGGGAACACTGAAGCTTTCTTT
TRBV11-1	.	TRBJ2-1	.	CASITRGGGSNEQFF	TGTGCCAGCATCACGAGGGGGGGCGGGAGTAATGAGCAGTTCTTC
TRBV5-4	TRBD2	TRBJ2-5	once	CASSSRDYKETQYF	TGTGCCAGCAGCTCAAGGGACTACAAAGAGACCCAGTACTTC
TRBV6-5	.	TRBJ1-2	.	CASSRSDSWGNYGYTF	TGTGCCAGCAGCCGTAGTGACAGTTGGGGTAACTATGGCTACACCTTC
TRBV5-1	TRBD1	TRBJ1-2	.	CASSRETGTGGFGYTF	TGCGCCAGCAGCCGAGAGACCGGGACAGGGGGATTCGGCTACACCTTC
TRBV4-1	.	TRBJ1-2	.	CASSRPQGWDGYTF	TGCGCCAGCAGCCGACCACAAGGGTGGGACGGCTACACCTTC
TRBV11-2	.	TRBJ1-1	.	CASSLDGSLNTEAFF	TGTGCCAGCAGCTTGGATGGAAGCTTGAACACTGAAGCTTTCTTT
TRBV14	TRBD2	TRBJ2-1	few	CASSLRLAGVGEQFF	TGTGCCAGCAGCCTTCGACTAGCGGGAGTGGGCGAGCAGTTCTTC
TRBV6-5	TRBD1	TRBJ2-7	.	CASSFLRTGWAYEQYF	TGTGCCAGCAGTTTCCTCCGGACAGGATGGGCGTACGAGCAGTACTTC
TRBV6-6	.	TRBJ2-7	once	CAITQRTPPGEQYF	TGTGCCATCACTCAAAGGACACCTCCGGGCGAGCAGTACTTC
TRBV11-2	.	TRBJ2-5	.	CASSLGDGSETQYF	TGTGCCAGCAGCCTAGGTGACGGAAGCGAGACCCAGTACTTC
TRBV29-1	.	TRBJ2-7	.	CSVARRRTYEQYF	TGCAGCGTTGCGCGTAGAAGGACCTACGAGCAGTACTTC
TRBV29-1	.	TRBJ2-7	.	CSVLGPPANEQYF	TGCAGCGTCCTGGGACCTCCTGCCAACGAGCAATACTTC
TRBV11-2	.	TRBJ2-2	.	CALVGTGELFF	TGTGCCCTAGTGGGGACCGGGGAGCTGTTCTTT
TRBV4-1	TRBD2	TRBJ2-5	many	CASSQGVSGTPQYF	TGCGCCAGCAGCCAAGGGGTTAGCGGGACTCCCCAGTACTTC
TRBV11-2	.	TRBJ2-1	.	CAGSLVWGGNEQFF	TGTGCCGGCAGCTTAGTTTGGGGGGGCAATGAGCAGTTCTTT
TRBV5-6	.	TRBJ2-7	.	CAGSLAESEYEQYF	TGCGCCGGCAGCTTGGCGGAGTCAGAATACGAGCAGTACTTC
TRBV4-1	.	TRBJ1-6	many	CASSPLASNSPLHF	TGCGCCAGCAGCCCCCTGGCTAGTAATTCACCCCTCCACTTT
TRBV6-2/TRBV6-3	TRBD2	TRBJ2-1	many	CASSQKLAGGRSGAYNEQFF	TGTGCCAGCAGCCAAAAACTAGCGGGAGGGCGGTCCGGCGCCTACAATGAGCAGTTCTTC
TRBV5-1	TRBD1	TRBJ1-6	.	CASSLAPGQGVDSPLHF	TGCGCCAGCAGCTTGGCCCCGGGACAGGGGGTGGATTCACCCCTCCACTTT